This T cell receptor (beta chain) was captured by sequencing in a study of cytomegalovirus exposure and HLA in healthy donors. Turning to this clone: The antigen remains unidentified.

With 60 Vbeta and 13 Jbeta primers, the PCR was carried out. The protocol was immunoSEQ multiplex PCR, while the TCRdb copy is restricted to in-frame clones and leaves out a portion. The table has 100,000 or so clones, 74% seen once; the top ten hold roughly 2.6%. There are 14 residues in the CDR3. Germline values: CDR1 LNHDA, CDR2 SQIVND (reference sequence). V was trimmed by 5 bases and J by 5 bases, leaving 15 bases between them. Findings and caveats of the study: CMV serostatus alone was available as immune exposure information. The study listed 164 cytomegalovirus-associated TCR beta chains.

What was sequenced was PBMCs. This chain connects TRBV19 to TRBJ1-1, with D tentatively TRBD1 (5 bases). The TCR originated in a man in his fifties in good health and CMV-seropositive. This CDR3 reads CASSGRGGRTEAFF. The CDR3 DNA is TGTGCCAGTAGTGGGAGGGGAGGACGAACTGAAGCTTTCTTT.